The 9 T cell receptor beta chains given below trace back to one sample, sequenced in a study of graft-versus-host responses after intestinal transplantation (dated by TCRdb to about 2021). The time point label of this sample denotes: cells obtained before transplantation from donor or recipient. The library was built by means of the immunoSEQ multiplex PCR assay. In TCRdb, the immuneACCESS table is reduced to in-frame sequences with V and J assigned. These tables do not hold every clone; where another copy was compared, an unresolved V gene accounts for under half, and the others remain unexplained. The sample yields 90,000 to 95,000 clones; 75% to 95% were counted once. Around 6% of the sample is in the top ten clones. The antigens of these receptors remain unknown. This material consisted of unstimulated CD8+ T cells sorted from spleen or lymph node cells, taken before intestinal transplant. Every receptor here comes from a human donor who received an intestinal transplant.

This rearrangement joins TRBV6-5 to TRBJ1-2; no definite D call. The CDR3 length is 16 residues. CDR1 is MNHEY, CDR2 SVGAGI, per germline. Trimming took off 0 bases at V and 4 bases at J, with 15 bases between the two ends. This CDR3 reads CASSYSGGGIGYGYTF. The CDR3 region has the DNA TGTGCCAGCAGTTACTCGGGCGGAGGAATAGGCTATGGCTACACCTTC.

The chain recombines TRBV9 with TRBJ2-1; D remains unclear. Germline assignment: CDR1 SGDLS and CDR2 YYNGEE. The CDR3 extends over 14 amino acids. Trimming pared 0 bases from V and 6 bases from J, leaving 10 bases between. Here the CDR3 DNA reads TGTGCCAGCAGCGTAGGGGGTACGGGCAATGAGCAGTTCTTC. Translating it yields CASSVGGTGNEQFF.

The DNA of the CDR3 is TGCGCCAGCAGCCCGGAGACAGGTTACTCCTACGAGCAGTACTTC. Translation gives CASSPETGYSYEQYF. The chain has TRBV5-1 and TRBJ2-7, with D possibly matching TRBD1 (6 bases). The CDR3 totals 15 residues. Germline V lookup: CDR1 SGHRS, CDR2 YFSETQ. V was cut by 4 bases and J by 0 bases, with 14 bases left in between.

The chain employs TRBV5-6 and TRBJ2-1; no firm D call. Germline V gene lookup returns CDR1 SGHDT and CDR2 YYEEEE. Trimming removed 4 bases at V and 1 base at J, with 12 bases between. CDR3 length: 15 amino acids. This CDR3 is CASSPILLSYNEQFF. CDR3 bases: TGTGCCAGCAGCCCCATACTCCTTTCCTACAATGAGCAGTTCTTC.

This chain joins TRBV19 and TRBJ2-1; 10 bases map to TRBD2. V gave up 6 bases and J gave up 8 bases; unmatched junction bases: 7. The germline V gene has CDR1 LNHDA and CDR2 SQIVND (reference sequence). The CDR3 consists of 14 residues. CDR3 DNA: TGTGCCAGTAGATTAGCGGGAGGATTAGATGAGCAGTTCTTC. Amino acids: CASRLAGGLDEQFF. Variable domain in full (rest from reference TRBV19 and TRBJ2-1): DGGITQSPKYLFRKEGQNVTLSCEQNLNHDAMYWYRQDPGQGLRLIYYSQIVNDFQKGDIAEGYSVSREKKESFPLTVTSAQKNPTAFYLCASRLAGGLDEQFFGPGTRLTVL.

The V gene is TRBV9, the J gene TRBJ2-4, with D possibly matching TRBD1 (6 bases). Per the germline V gene, CDR1 is SGDLS and CDR2 is YYNGEE. Trimming removed 3 bases from V and 7 bases from J, with 17 bases in between. The CDR3 has 15 amino acids. CDR3 sequence: CASSGRGQRGNIQYF. For the CDR3, the DNA is TGTGCCAGCAGCGGGAGAGGACAGAGAGGGAACATTCAGTACTTC.

This chain links TRBV30 with TRBJ2-1, with 8 bases that match TRBD2. V lost 0 bases, J lost 6 bases, and 4 bases stayed unmatched. The CDR3 covers 14 residues. The germline V gene has CDR1 GTSNPN and CDR2 SVGIG (reference sequence). CDR3 residues: CAWSVGLGGNEQFF. The DNA for the CDR3 is TGTGCCTGGAGTGTGGGACTAGGGGGCAATGAGCAGTTCTTC.

The chain employs TRBV4-1 and TRBJ2-3, with 7 positions matching TRBD2. V lost 0 bases and J lost 2; bases outside the gene matches: 8. This CDR3 spans 17 amino acids. The germline gives CDR1 MGHRA, CDR2 YSYEKL. The CDR3 protein is CASSQEVLLAATDTQYF. The CDR3 DNA sequence: TGCGCCAGCAGCCAAGAAGTTTTGCTAGCGGCCACAGATACGCAGTATTTT.

The J gene is TRBJ2-3, the V gene TRBV6-4; 15 bases line up with TRBD2. This CDR3 has 15 amino acids. The V gene end was trimmed by 6 bases and the J gene end by 4 bases; junction bases not matched to a gene: 2. The germline CDR1 and CDR2 sequences are MRHNA and SNTAGT. CDR3 nucleotide sequence: TGTGCCAGCAGCGGGACTAGCGGGGGGCCAGATACGCAGTATTTT. Translation: CASSGTSGGPDTQYF.